This TCR beta chain was captured in a study of T cells in localized non-small cell lung cancer. General study findings and limits: Longer overall survival was seen with higher T cell density measured in blood. Adjacent lung exhibited a median of about 56 among the 100 most abundant tumor clones. Uninvolved adjacent lung, not tumor, had the highest T cell clonality. Tumor samples were not multi-region, leaving intratumor heterogeneity unexcluded.

To note about this clone: Its specificity is not known.

Produced via immunoSEQ multiplex PCR; TCRdb's table is partial and in-frame only. Counted here are around 19,000 clones, roughly nine tenths occurring once; the ten biggest clones make up 2.5% to 3%. The germline V gene encodes CDR1 LNHDA and CDR2 SQIVND (reference sequence). Trimming cost V 6 bases and J 9 bases, with 18 bases left between them. This CDR3 comprises 15 residues. V is TRBV19 and J is TRBJ1-6; D perhaps matches TRBD1 (6 bases). This specimen consisted of peripheral blood, obtained before any cancer treatment. The clonotype originates from a woman between 35 and 70 years old with stage I lung adenocarcinoma. The CDR3 DNA is TGTGCCAGTAGGTCCCTGACAGGCGTGGGTTCACCCCTCCACTTT. Translation: CASRSLTGVGSPLHF.